What follows is one T cell receptor (beta chain) and its context. Its matching antigen is unknown. The sample belongs to a study of OX40 agonist ivuxolimab in advanced cancers. Study information: The patients' treatment was ivuxolimab, an agonistic anti-OX40 (CD134) antibody. Study-level findings and limits: At 0.1 to 3.0 mg/kg, clonal expansion of CD4+ and CD8+ blood T cells had occurred by week 6. The study found among the lowest clonal expansion in partial responders at 0.1-3.0 mg/kg.

Patients who had autoimmune disease history or got systemic immunosuppression were left out. Assay used: immunoSEQ multiplex PCR; TCRdb lists only in-frame clones, some missing. The data contain 45,000 to 70,000 clones, about 89% of them seen just once; the ten biggest clones take up approximately 1.5%. Germline trimming cut 2 bases from V and 3 bases from J; bases unmatched to any gene: 10. CDR3 length: 16 residues. Germline V gene lookup returns CDR1 SGHRS and CDR2 YFSETQ. This receptor was obtained from an adult with an advanced solid tumor such as melanoma, head and neck, liver or kidney cancer. The material was CD4+ or CD8+ T cells sorted from blood, obtained in a trial of the OX40 agonist ivuxolimab. The chain employs TRBV5-1 and TRBJ1-1, with 7 bases identical to TRBD1. CDR3 amino acids: CASSFSPQGRDTEAFF. The CDR3, as DNA: TGCGCCAGCAGCTTTTCTCCACAGGGGAGGGACACTGAAGCTTTCTTT.